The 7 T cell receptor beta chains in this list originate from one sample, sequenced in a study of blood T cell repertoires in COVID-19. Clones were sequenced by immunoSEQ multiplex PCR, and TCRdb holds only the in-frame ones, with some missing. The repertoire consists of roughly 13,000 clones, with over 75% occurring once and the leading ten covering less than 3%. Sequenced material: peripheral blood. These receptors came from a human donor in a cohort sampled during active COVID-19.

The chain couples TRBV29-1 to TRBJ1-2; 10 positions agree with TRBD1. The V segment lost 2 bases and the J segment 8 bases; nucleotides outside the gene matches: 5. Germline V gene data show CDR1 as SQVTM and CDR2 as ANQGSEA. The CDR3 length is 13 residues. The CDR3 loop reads CSVESTGGIGYTF. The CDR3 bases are TGCAGCGTTGAATCGACAGGGGGCATAGGCTACACCTTC.

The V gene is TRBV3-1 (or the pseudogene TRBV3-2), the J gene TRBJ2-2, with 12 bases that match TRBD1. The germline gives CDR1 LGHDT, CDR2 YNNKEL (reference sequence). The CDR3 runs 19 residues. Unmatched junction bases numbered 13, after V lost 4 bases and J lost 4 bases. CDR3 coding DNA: TGTGCCAGCAGCCGACGGGGGACAGGGGGCGCGATGGGCACCGGGGAGCTGTTTTTT. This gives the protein CASSRRGTGGAMGTGELFF.

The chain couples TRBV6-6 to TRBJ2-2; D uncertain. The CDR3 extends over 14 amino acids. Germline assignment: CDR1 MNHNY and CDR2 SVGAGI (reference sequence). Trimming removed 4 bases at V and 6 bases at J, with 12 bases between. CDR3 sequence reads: CASSFTTPSGELFF. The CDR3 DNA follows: TGTGCCAGCAGTTTCACGACACCGTCCGGGGAGCTGTTTTTT.

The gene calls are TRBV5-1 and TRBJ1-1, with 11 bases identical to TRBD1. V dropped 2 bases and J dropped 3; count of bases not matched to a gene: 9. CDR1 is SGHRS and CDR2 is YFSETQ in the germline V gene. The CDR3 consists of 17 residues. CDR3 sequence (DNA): TGCGCCAGCAGCTTCGGACAGGGGGCGTTACCGGACACTGAAGCTTTCTTT. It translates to CASSFGQGALPDTEAFF.

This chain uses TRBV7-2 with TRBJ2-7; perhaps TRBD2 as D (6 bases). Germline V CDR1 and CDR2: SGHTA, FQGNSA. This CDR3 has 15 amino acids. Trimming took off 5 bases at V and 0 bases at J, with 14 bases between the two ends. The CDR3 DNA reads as TGTGCCAGCAGCCTCGGTGCGGGGAGCTCCTACGAGCAGTACTTC. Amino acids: CASSLGAGSSYEQYF.

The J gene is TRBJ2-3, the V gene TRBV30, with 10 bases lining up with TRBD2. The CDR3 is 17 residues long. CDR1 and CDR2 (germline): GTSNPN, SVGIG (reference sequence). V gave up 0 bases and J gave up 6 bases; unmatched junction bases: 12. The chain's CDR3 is CAWSVLLGLAAEDTQYF. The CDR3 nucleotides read TGTGCCTGGAGTGTACTACTAGGACTAGCGGCTGAGGATACGCAGTATTTT.

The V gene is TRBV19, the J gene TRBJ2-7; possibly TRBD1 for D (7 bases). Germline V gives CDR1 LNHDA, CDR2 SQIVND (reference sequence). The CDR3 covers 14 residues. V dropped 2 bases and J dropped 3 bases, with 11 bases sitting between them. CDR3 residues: CASSIQGGNYEQYF. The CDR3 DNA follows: TGTGCCAGTAGTATACAGGGGGGTAACTACGAGCAGTACTTC.